The sequence of this TCR beta chain was determined in a study of CD8+ T cells in alopecia areata. Study as a whole: Female C3H/HeJ mice aged roughly 7-11 weeks were given skin from C3H/HeJ graft donors, 6-12 months old, that had spontaneous alopecia. Study findings and constraints: Sharing of TCRs across patients appeared less clear than in mice, possibly for HLA-related reasons. Normal scalp showed lower clonality than lesional scalp, especially alopecia totalis/universalis.

About this clone itself: Its cognate antigen is unknown. Mouse names are used for the genes. The observed sequence ends 4 residues before the CDR3 terminus, with the missing tail filled in from the germline J gene. This sample includes further DNA sequences coding for the same CDR3.

Sorting used CD4, CD8alpha, NKG2D, NKG2ACE and other markers on pooled cutaneous lymph node cells. Germline CDR1 and CDR2: NSHNY and SYGAGN. The CDR3 has 15 amino acids. The V and J ends lost 0 bases and 0 bases, in that order; junction bases with no gene match: 1. The sequencing template was cDNA reverse transcribed from extracted RNA. Using immunoSEQ multiplex PCR, the repertoire was profiled, and TCRdb retains in-frame clones only, with some absent. The sample includes 200,000 to 300,000 clones, none of them occurring once. Material: CD4+ T cells sorted from a lymph node. V usage is TRBV13-1 and J usage is TRBJ1-1; 8 positions match TRBD1. This TCR came from a C3H/HeJ mouse with alopecia areata. Mouse MHC haplotype: H2-k. CDR3 residues: CASSDVDRANTEVFF. The covered CDR3 bases are TGTGCCAGCAGTGATGTGGACAGGGCAAACACA.